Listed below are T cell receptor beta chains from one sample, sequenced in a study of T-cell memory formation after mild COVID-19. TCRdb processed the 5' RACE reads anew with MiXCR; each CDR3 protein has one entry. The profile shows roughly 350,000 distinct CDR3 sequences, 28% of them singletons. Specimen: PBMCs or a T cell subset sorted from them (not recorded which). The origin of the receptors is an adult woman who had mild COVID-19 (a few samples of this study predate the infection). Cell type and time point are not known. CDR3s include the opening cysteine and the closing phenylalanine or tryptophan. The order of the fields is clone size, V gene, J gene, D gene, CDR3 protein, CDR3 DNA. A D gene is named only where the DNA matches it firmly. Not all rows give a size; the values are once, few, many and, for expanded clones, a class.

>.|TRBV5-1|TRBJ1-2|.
CASSLEGARSGYTF
TGCGCCAGCAGCTTAGAGGGAGCTCGCTCTGGCTACACCTTC
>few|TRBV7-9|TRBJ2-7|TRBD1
CASSSAGQGSYEQYF
TGTGCCAGCAGCTCTGCGGGACAGGGGTCCTACGAGCAGTACTTC
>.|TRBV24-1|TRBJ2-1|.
CATSDQGRSYNEQFF
TGTGCCACCAGTGACCAGGGACGGTCCTACAATGAGCAGTTCTTC
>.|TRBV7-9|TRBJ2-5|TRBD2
CASSLAGVSETQYF
TGTGCCAGCAGCCTAGCGGGAGTCAGTGAGACCCAGTACTTC
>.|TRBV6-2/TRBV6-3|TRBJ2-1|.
CASSYSTARTEQFF
TGTGCCAGCAGTTACTCGACGGCCCGGACCGAGCAGTTCTTC
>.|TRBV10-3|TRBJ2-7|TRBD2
CAISDRGSGSSYEQYF
TGTGCCATCAGCGACCGAGGGAGCGGGAGCTCCTACGAGCAGTACTTC
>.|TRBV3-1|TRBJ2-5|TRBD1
CASSLTGQGTQYF
TGTGCCAGCAGCCTGACAGGGCAAGGGACCCAGTACTTC
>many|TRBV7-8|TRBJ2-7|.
CASSFEVGRYEQYF
TGTGCCAGCAGCTTTGAGGTAGGGCGGTACGAGCAGTACTTC
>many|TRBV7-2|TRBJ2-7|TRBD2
CASSIRDLAGGPYEQYF
TGTGCCAGCAGCATACGGGATCTAGCGGGAGGTCCCTACGAGCAGTACTTC
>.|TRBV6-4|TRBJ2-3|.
CATRMNTQYF
TGTGCCACCCGGATGAATACGCAGTATTTT
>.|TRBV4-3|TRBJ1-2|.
CASSRTNTGSYGYTF
TGCGCCAGCAGCCGAACTAACACGGGAAGCTATGGCTACACCTTC
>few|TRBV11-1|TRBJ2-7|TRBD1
CASSSLGQGYEQYF
TGTGCCAGCAGCTCCCTGGGACAGGGCTACGAGCAGTACTTC
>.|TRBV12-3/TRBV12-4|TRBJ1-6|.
CASSPRSTVSSNSPLHF
TGTGCCAGCAGTCCCCGTTCTACTGTCTCGTCTAATTCACCCCTCCACTTT
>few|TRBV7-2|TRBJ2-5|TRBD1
CASSSDRAETQYF
TGTGCCAGCAGCTCCGACAGGGCCGAGACCCAGTACTTC
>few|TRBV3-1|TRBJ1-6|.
CASSRQRNTYNSPLHF
TGTGCCAGCAGCCGGCAGCGAAATACCTATAATTCACCCCTCCACTTT
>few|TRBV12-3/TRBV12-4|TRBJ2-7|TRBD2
CASSLASGRTYEQYF
TGTGCCAGCAGTTTAGCTAGCGGGAGAACCTACGAGCAGTACTTC
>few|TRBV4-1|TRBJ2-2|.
CASSRPDSRGELFF
TGCGCCAGCAGCCGCCCTGACTCACGCGGGGAGCTGTTTTTT
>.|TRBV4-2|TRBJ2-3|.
CASSQGHFTGEAGAGSTDTQYF
TGTGCCAGCAGCCAAGGGCATTTCACAGGGGAGGCGGGAGCCGGCAGCACAGATACGCAGTATTTT
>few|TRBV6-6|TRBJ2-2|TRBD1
CASSHSTGIILDTGELFF
TGTGCCAGCAGTCATTCGACAGGGATAATCCTGGACACCGGGGAGCTGTTTTTT
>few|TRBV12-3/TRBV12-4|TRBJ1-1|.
CASSLGVKGANTEAFF
TGTGCCAGCAGTTTAGGGGTCAAGGGAGCGAACACTGAAGCTTTCTTT
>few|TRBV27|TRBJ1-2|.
CASRDIHNYGYTF
TGTGCCAGCAGGGACATTCATAACTATGGCTACACCTTC
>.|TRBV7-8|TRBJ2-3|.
CASSPMTISTDTQYF
TGTGCCAGCAGCCCCATGACTATTAGCACAGATACGCAGTATTTT
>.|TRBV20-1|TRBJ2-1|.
CSAEVVTRQFF
TGCAGTGCGGAGGTGGTGACTAGGCAGTTCTTC
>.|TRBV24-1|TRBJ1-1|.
CATSAGRGRNTEAFF
TGTGCCACTAGTGCCGGAAGGGGACGGAACACTGAAGCTTTCTTT
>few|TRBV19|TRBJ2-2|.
CASTKTGYVTGELFF
TGTGCCAGTACCAAGACAGGATATGTCACCGGGGAGCTGTTTTTT
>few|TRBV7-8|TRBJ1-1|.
CASSLAFAAEAFF
TGTGCCAGCAGCTTAGCCTTCGCAGCAGAAGCTTTCTTT
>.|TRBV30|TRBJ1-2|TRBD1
CAWREQGANDYGYTF
TGTGCCTGGCGCGAACAGGGGGCTAACGACTATGGCTACACCTTC
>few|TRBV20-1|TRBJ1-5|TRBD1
CSARDGRDRVNRPQHF
TGCAGTGCTAGAGATGGGAGGGACAGGGTCAATCGGCCCCAGCATTTT
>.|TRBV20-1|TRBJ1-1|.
CSARGDWTEAFF
TGCAGTGCGAGGGGGGATTGGACTGAAGCTTTCTTT
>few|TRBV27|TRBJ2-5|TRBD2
CASSWGGGLETQYF
TGTGCCAGCAGTTGGGGCGGGGGGTTGGAGACCCAGTACTTC
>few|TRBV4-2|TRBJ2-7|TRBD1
CASSQGIPGQDSYEQYF
TGTGCCAGCAGCCAAGGTATCCCGGGACAGGATTCCTACGAGCAGTACTTC
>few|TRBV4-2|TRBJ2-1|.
CASSQDDRGLSYNEQFF
TGTGCCAGCAGCCAAGATGATCGCGGACTTTCCTACAATGAGCAGTTCTTC
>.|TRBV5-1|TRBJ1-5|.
CASSLEGKSNQPQHF
TGCGCCAGCAGCTTGGAAGGAAAGAGCAATCAGCCCCAGCATTTT
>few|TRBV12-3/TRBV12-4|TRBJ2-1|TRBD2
CASSFSSGRVDEQFF
TGTGCCAGCAGTTTCTCTAGCGGGAGAGTCGATGAGCAGTTCTTC
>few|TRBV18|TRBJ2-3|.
CASSISASDTQYF
TGTGCCAGCTCAATCAGCGCCTCAGATACGCAGTATTTT
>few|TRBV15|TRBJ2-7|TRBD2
CATSFSGGRAGNEQYF
TGTGCCACCAGCTTTAGTGGGGGGAGGGCCGGTAACGAGCAGTACTTC
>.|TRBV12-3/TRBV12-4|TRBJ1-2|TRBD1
CASSPTGTGGNYGYTF
TGTGCCAGCAGTCCAACGGGGACAGGGGGTAACTATGGCTACACCTTC
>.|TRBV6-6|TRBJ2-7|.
CASSYSQEQYF
TGTGCCAGCAGTTACTCCCAGGAACAGTACTTC
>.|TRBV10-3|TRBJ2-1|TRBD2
CAISEVTSGRYNEQFF
TGTGCCATCAGTGAGGTAACTAGCGGGAGGTACAATGAGCAGTTCTTC
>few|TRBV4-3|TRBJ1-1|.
CASSSGAGHTEAFF
TGCGCCAGCAGTTCCGGGGCTGGGCACACTGAAGCTTTCTTT
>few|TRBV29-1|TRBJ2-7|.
CSVSGRRGAYEQYF
TGCAGCGTTTCTGGCCGCAGGGGGGCCTACGAGCAGTACTTC
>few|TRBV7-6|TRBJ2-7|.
CASSLEAGSSYEQYF
TGTGCCAGCAGCTTAGAGGCGGGGAGCTCCTACGAGCAGTACTTC
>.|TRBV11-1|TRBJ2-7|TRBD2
CASSSPTGTSGRAAAYEQYF
TGTGCCAGCAGCTCGCCAACGGGGACTAGCGGGAGGGCAGCGGCCTACGAGCAGTACTTC
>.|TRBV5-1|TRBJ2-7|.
CASKMGTYNSYEQYF
TGCGCCAGCAAAATGGGGACCTATAACTCCTACGAGCAGTACTTC
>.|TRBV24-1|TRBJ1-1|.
CATRRWLGTEAFF
TGTGCCACCCGACGGTGGTTGGGCACTGAAGCTTTCTTT
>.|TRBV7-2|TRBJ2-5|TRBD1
CASSPRQGQGAAQYF
TGTGCCAGCAGCCCGAGACAGGGGCAAGGGGCGGCCCAGTACTTC
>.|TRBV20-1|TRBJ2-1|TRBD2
CSASGGNEQFF
TGCAGTGCTAGCGGGGGGAATGAGCAGTTCTTC
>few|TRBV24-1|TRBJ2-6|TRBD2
CATSDRGTSGRRSGANVLTF
TGTGCCACCAGTGACCGGGGGACTAGCGGGAGAAGGTCTGGGGCCAACGTCCTGACTTTC
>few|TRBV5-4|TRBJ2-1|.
CASSSWQPPYNEQFF
TGTGCCAGCAGCTCATGGCAGCCACCCTACAATGAGCAGTTCTTC
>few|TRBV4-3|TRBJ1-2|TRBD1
CASSQVLGGGDGYTF
TGCGCCAGCAGCCAAGTTTTAGGGGGCGGCGATGGCTACACCTTC
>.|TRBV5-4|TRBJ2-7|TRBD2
CASSLGEGGSSYEQYF
TGTGCCAGCAGCTTGGGGGAGGGCGGGTCGTCCTACGAGCAGTACTTC
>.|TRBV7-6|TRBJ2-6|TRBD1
CASRTWTGDQSGANVLTF
TGTGCCAGCAGGACATGGACAGGGGATCAGTCTGGGGCCAACGTCCTGACTTTC
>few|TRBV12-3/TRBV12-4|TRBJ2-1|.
CASSLKRNNEQFF
TGTGCCAGCAGTTTAAAACGGAACAATGAGCAGTTCTTC
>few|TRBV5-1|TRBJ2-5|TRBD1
CASRTGHGETQYF
TGCGCCAGCAGGACAGGGCATGGGGAGACCCAGTACTTC
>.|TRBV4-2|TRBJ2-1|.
CASSPEEGRYNEQFF
TGTGCCAGCAGCCCCGAGGAGGGCCGGTACAATGAGCAGTTCTTC
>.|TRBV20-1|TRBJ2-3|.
CSARDFSSTDTQYF
TGCAGTGCCCGAGATTTTTCTAGCACAGATACGCAGTATTTT
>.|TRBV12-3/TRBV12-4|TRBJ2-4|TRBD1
CASSLSGGEVRAKNIQYF
TGTGCCAGCAGTTTATCAGGGGGCGAAGTCCGGGCCAAAAACATTCAGTACTTC